This T cell receptor beta chain was retrieved from a study of cytomegalovirus exposure and HLA in healthy donors. General study points: A few chains linked to CMV were shown in vitro to be specific for CMV antigens. Sequencing likely produced, as an artifact, a cluster of highly shared sequence variants.

About this clone itself: Its antigen is still unknown.

This PCR relied on a set of 60 Vbeta primers and 13 Jbeta primers. Only in-frame clones appear in the TCRdb table, and some are missing; sequencing was by immunoSEQ multiplex PCR. This table holds about 160,000 clones, roughly 80% found once. V gave up 1 base and J gave up 2 bases; unmatched junction bases: 3. Germline assignment: CDR1 SQVTM and CDR2 ANQGSEA. This CDR3 is built from 15 residues. V gene TRBV29-1 combines with J gene TRBJ2-3; 10 nucleotides agree with TRBD1. Material: PBMCs. The receptor was isolated from a woman between 25 and 40 years old in good health and CMV-seropositive. The CDR3 nucleotides read TGCAGCGTTGAAGGGGGACAGGGGATCACAGATACGCAGTATTTT. Protein: CSVEGGQGITDTQYF.